A single sample is the source of the 13 T cell receptor beta chains below, sequenced in a study of shared clonotypes between healthy human individuals. Generated by immunoSEQ multiplex PCR, the TCRdb table keeps only in-frame clones and is missing some. The sample has about 1.1 million clones; more than 75% are singletons. Sequencing was done on a sample of memory CD4+ T cells from PBMCs. Sample subset: CD45RA-negative fraction. The receptors originated from a man younger than 30 in good health. Some clones in this sample may be carry-over from other donors' samples.

A single count supports this clone. The J gene is TRBJ2-4, the V gene TRBV28, with 14 bases lining up with TRBD2. The germline V gene encodes CDR1 MDHEN and CDR2 SYDVKM. Unmatched junction bases numbered 16, after V lost 6 bases and J lost 6 bases. The CDR3 spans 19 residues. CDR3: CASSLYSRGLAGVLNIQYF. DNA for the CDR3: TGTGCCAGCAGCCTTTATTCGCGGGGACTAGCGGGAGTGTTAAACATTCAGTACTTC.

The chain couples TRBV4-1 to TRBJ1-5; D is undetermined. Trimming shortened V by 4 bases and J by 3 bases, and 13 bases separated the two germline ends. This CDR3 is 15 amino acids long. Germline-derived CDR1 and CDR2 are MGHRA and YSYEKL. CDR3 DNA sequence: TGCGCCAGCAGCCCAAGTCTTTCGGTCAATCAGCCCCAGCATTTT. Amino acid sequence: CASSPSLSVNQPQHF.

V and J are TRBV9 and TRBJ2-1; weak D call: TRBD1 (5 bases). Trimming pared 0 bases from V and 3 bases from J, leaving 13 bases between. The CDR3 totals 16 residues. Per the germline V gene, CDR1 is SGDLS and CDR2 is YYNGEE. CDR3 bases: TGTGCCAGCAGCGTAGGTCTAAGGGGAAGCTACAATGAGCAGTTCTTC. It codes for CASSVGLRGSYNEQFF.

The chain employs TRBV27 and TRBJ2-1; TRBD2 is a possible D gene (6 bases). V shed 8 bases and J shed 5 bases, with 13 bases lying between them. CDR1 is MNHEY, CDR2 SMNVEV, per germline (reference sequence). The CDR3 covers 13 residues. CDR3 in amino acids: CASGMTRNNEQFF. The CDR3 DNA reads TGTGCCAGCGGGATGACTAGAAACAATGAGCAGTTCTTC.

The chain couples TRBV5-1 to TRBJ1-5; possible D gene TRBD1, 5 bases. CDR1 SGHRS and CDR2 YFSETQ come from the germline V gene. There are 15 residues in the CDR3. V was cut by 4 bases and J by 4 bases, with 15 bases left in between. CDR3 DNA sequence: TGCGCCAGCAGCGCAACCGGGACGGCTAATCAGCCCCAGCATTTT. Amino acids: CASSATGTANQPQHF. Full variable domain (remainder filled in from reference TRBV5-1 and TRBJ1-5): KAGVTQTPRYLIKTRGQQVTLSCSPISGHRSVSWYQQTPGQGLQFLFEYFSETQRNKGNFPGRFSGRQFSNSRSEMNVSTLELGDSALYLCASSATGTANQPQHFGDGTRLSIL.

This clone was recorded many times. This sample also contains other DNA sequences that code for the same CDR3. The chain has TRBV30 and TRBJ1-1; a possible D gene is TRBD1 (5 bases). This CDR3 has 13 amino acids. Per the germline V gene, CDR1 is GTSNPN and CDR2 is SVGIG (reference sequence). V was cut by 2 bases and J by 0 bases, with 7 bases left in between. Written as DNA, the CDR3 is TGTGCCTGGAGTAGGGGAATGAACACTGAAGCTTTCTTT. Translated, it gives CAWSRGMNTEAFF.

This clone was seen just once. The rearrangement joins TRBV27 to TRBJ2-3; TRBD2 matches at 12 bases. V shed 8 bases, J shed 4 bases, and the junction held 7 bases outside the gene matches. Germline V gene data show CDR1 as MNHEY and CDR2 as SMNVEV (reference sequence). CDR3 length: 15 amino acids. The CDR3 region is CASGLAGGPPDTQYF. The CDR3 bases are TGTGCCAGCGGGCTAGCGGGAGGGCCCCCAGATACGCAGTATTTT.

The genes are TRBV2 and TRBJ1-4; 8 bases are shared with TRBD1. This CDR3 is built from 16 residues. Germline CDR1 SNHLY, CDR2 FYNNEI. V lost 1 base to trimming and J lost 3 bases; unmatched junction nucleotides: 4. This CDR3 reads CASSEGDRGPNEKLFF. The DNA of the CDR3 is TGTGCCAGCAGTGAAGGTGACAGGGGACCTAATGAAAAACTGTTTTTT.

The V and J genes are TRBV4-3 and TRBJ1-2; 8 bases map to TRBD1. This CDR3 has 15 amino acids. The V segment lost 4 bases and the J segment 6 bases; nucleotides outside the gene matches: 10. The germline gives CDR1 LGHNA, CDR2 YSLEER. CDR3 nucleotides: TGCGCCAGCAGCCGTGACCTCCAGGGGGCGGATGGCTACACCTTC. It codes for CASSRDLQGADGYTF.

The genes are TRBV5-1 and TRBJ2-2; D possibly corresponds to TRBD1 (5 bases). The CDR3 is 16 residues long. The V and J ends lost 5 bases and 0 bases respectively, with 14 bases between them. Germline values: CDR1 SGHRS, CDR2 YFSETQ. The CDR3 reads CASSKGPASNTGELFF. The DNA of the CDR3 is TGCGCCAGCAGTAAGGGGCCGGCGTCGAACACCGGGGAGCTGTTTTTT.

The chain employs TRBV7-9 and TRBJ2-6, with 13 bases lining up with TRBD2. Per germline, CDR1 SEHNR and CDR2 FQNEAQ (reference sequence). This CDR3 spans 17 amino acids. V gave up 3 bases and J gave up 3 bases; unmatched junction bases: 2. This CDR3 reads CASSLGLAGLGANVLTF. CDR3 nucleotides: TGTGCCAGCAGCTTGGGACTAGCGGGGCTTGGGGCCAACGTCCTGACTTTC.

A remark on this clone: Other nucleotide sequences from this sample produce the same CDR3. CDR3 bases: TGTGCCAGCAGTGTAAGGGCAGGCAATCAGCCCCAGCATTTT. It codes for CASSVRAGNQPQHF. J is TRBJ1-5 and V is TRBV2; D uncertain. With 4 bases removed from V and 2 bases from J, the gap between germline ends came to 9 bases. The CDR3 runs to 14 residues. Germline assignment: CDR1 SNHLY and CDR2 FYNNEI.

This chain uses TRBV19 with TRBJ2-3; TRBD2 aligns across 9 bases. The CDR3 has 18 amino acids. Germline assignment: CDR1 LNHDA and CDR2 SQIVND (reference sequence). Germline trimming cut 6 bases from V and 2 bases from J; bases unmatched to any gene: 15. CDR3: CASSQGILSGSVTDTQYF. The CDR3 DNA follows: TGTGCCAGTAGCCAGGGCATCCTTAGCGGGAGTGTCACAGATACGCAGTATTTT.